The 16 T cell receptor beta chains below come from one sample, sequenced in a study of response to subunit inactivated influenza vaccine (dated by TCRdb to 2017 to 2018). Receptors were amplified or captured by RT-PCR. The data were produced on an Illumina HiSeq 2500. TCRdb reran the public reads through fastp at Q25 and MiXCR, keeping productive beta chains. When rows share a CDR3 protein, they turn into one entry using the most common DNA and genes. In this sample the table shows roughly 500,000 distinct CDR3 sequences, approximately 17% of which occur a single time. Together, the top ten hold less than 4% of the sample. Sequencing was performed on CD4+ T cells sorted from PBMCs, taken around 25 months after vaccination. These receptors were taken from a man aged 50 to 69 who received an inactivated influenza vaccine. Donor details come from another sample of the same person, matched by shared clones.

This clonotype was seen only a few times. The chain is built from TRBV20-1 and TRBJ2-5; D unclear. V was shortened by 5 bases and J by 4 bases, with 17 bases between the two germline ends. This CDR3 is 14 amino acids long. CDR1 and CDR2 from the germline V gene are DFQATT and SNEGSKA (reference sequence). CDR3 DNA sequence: TGCAGTGCTGTTAATTTCGGTAGGAGAGAGACCCAGTACTTC. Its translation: CSAVNFGRRETQYF.

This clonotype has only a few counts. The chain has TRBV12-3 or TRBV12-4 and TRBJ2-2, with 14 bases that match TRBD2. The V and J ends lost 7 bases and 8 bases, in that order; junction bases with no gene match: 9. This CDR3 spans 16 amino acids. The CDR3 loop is CASTATSGRAAGELFF. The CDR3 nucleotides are TGTGCCAGCACCGCGACTAGCGGGAGGGCCGCGGGGGAGCTGTTTTTT.

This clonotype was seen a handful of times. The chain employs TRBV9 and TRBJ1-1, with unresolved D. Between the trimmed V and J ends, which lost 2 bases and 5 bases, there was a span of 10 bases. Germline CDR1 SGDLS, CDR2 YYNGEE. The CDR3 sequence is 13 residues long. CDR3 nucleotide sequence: TGTGCCAGCAGCGTTCTAGGGAGGACTGAAGCTTTCTTT. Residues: CASSVLGRTEAFF.

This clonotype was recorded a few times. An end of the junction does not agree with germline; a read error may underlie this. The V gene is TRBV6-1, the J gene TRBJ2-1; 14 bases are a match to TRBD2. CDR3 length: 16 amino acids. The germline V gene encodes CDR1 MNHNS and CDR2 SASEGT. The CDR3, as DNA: TGTGTCAGCAGACCTGCGGGACTAGCGGGAGTGAATGAGCAGTTCTTC. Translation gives CVSRPAGLAGVNEQFF.

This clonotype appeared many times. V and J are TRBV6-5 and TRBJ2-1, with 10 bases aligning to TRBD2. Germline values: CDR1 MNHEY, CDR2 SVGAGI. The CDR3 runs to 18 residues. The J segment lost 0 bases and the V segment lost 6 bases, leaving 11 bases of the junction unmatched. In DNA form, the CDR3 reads TGTGCCAGCAGGAACCCGGGACTAGCGAAGAGCTCCTACAATGAGCAGTTCTTC. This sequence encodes CASRNPGLAKSSYNEQFF.

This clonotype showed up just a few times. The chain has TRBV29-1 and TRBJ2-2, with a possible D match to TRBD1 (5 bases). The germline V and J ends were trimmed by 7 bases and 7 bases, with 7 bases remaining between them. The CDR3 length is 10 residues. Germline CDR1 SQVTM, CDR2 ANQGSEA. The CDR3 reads CSGGSGELFF. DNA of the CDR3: TGCAGCGGGGGCAGCGGGGAGCTGTTTTTT.

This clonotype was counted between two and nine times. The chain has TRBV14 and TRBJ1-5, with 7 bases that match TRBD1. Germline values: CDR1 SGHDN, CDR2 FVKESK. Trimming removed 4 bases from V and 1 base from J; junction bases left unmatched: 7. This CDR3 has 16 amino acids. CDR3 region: CASSLGDSKSNQPQHF. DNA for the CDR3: TGTGCCAGCAGCCTGGGGGACAGTAAGAGCAATCAGCCCCAGCATTTT.

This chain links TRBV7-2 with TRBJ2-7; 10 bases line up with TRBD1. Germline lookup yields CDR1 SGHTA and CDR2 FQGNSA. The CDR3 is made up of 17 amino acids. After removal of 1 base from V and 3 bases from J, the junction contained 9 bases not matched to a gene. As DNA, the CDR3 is TGTGCCAGCAGCTTAGGGACAGGGGGAGCTGTAAGCTACGAGCAGTACTTC. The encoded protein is CASSLGTGGAVSYEQYF.

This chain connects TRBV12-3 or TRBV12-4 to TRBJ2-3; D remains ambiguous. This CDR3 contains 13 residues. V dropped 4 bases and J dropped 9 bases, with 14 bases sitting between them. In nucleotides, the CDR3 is TGTGCCAGCAGTTCAAGGAACCTCCGAACGCAGTATTTT. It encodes CASSSRNLRTQYF.

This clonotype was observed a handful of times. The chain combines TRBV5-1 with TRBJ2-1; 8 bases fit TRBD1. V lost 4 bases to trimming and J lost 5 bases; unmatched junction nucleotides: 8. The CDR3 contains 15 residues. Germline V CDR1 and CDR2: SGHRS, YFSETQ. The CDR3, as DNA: TGCGCCAGCAGCCTGCAGGGGGCGGGTAACAATGAGCAGTTCTTC. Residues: CASSLQGAGNNEQFF.

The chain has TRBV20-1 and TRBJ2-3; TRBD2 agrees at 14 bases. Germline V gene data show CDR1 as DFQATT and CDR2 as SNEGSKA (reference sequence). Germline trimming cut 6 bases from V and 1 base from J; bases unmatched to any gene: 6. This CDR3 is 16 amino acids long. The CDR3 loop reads CSAPGLAGDGTDTQYF. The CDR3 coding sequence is TGCAGTGCGCCGGGACTAGCGGGAGATGGCACAGATACGCAGTATTTT.

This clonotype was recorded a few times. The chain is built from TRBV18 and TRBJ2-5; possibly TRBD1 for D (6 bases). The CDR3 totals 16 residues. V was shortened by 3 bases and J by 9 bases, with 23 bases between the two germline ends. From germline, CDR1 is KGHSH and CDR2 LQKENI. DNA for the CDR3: TGTGCCAGCTCACCCATCATCACAGGGCATCGAGTGGCCCAGTACTTC. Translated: CASSPIITGHRVAQYF.

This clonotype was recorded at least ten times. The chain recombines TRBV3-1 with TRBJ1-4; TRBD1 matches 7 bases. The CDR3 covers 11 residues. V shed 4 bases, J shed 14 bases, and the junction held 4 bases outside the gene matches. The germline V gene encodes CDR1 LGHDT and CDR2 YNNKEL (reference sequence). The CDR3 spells CASSRTGRLFF. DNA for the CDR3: TGTGCCAGCAGCCGGACAGGAAGGCTGTTTTTT.

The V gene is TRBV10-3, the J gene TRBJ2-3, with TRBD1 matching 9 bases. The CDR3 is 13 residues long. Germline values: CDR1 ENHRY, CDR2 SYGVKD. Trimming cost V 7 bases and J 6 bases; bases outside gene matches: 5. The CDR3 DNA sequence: TGTGCCATCACGGACAGGGGTGGGGATACGCAGTATTTT. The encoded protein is CAITDRGGDTQYF.

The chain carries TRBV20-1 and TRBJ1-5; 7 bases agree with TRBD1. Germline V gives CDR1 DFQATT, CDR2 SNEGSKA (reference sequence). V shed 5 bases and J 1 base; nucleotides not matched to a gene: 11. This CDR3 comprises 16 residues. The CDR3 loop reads CSALTGASGSNQPQHF. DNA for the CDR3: TGCAGTGCTCTTACAGGGGCATCTGGGAGCAATCAGCCCCAGCATTTT.

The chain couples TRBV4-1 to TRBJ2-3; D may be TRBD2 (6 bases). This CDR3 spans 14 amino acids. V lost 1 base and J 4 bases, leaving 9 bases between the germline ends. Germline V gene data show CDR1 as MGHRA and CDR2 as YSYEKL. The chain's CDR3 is CASSQAGAPDTQYF. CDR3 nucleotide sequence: TGCGCCAGCAGCCAAGCGGGAGCCCCAGATACGCAGTATTTT.